These 18 T cell receptor beta chains were sequenced from one sample in a study of cytomegalovirus exposure and HLA in healthy donors. PCR used 60 Vbeta primers and 13 Jbeta primers. TCRdb keeps only in-frame clones here, not all; method: immunoSEQ multiplex PCR. The table includes under 200,000 clones, approximately 65% detected once. Sequenced material: PBMCs. Receptor source: a middle-aged man in good health and CMV-seronegative.

The V and J genes are TRBV5-1 and TRBJ2-3, with D tentatively TRBD1 (5 bases). Germline-derived CDR1 and CDR2 are SGHRS and YFSETQ. This CDR3 spans 15 amino acids. Trimming cost V 0 bases and J 4 bases, with 12 bases left between them. The CDR3 sequence is CASSLAGSVADTQYF. The CDR3 nucleotides are TGCGCCAGCAGCTTGGCAGGGTCAGTAGCAGATACGCAGTATTTT.

The gene calls are TRBV19 and TRBJ1-1, with 7 bases aligning to TRBD1. CDR3 size: 14 residues. Germline trimming cut 4 bases from V and 5 bases from J; bases unmatched to any gene: 7. The germline V gene encodes CDR1 LNHDA and CDR2 SQIVND (reference sequence). CDR3 in amino acids: CASSTETGRTEAFF. In DNA, the CDR3 is TGTGCCAGTAGTACGGAGACAGGGCGAACTGAAGCTTTCTTT.

This clone was seen just once. This chain joins TRBV5-6 and TRBJ2-2; D gene ambiguous. Germline CDR1 is SGHDT and CDR2 is YYEEEE. The CDR3 loop spans 12 amino acids. Trimming shortened V by 5 bases and J by 5 bases, and 7 bases separated the two germline ends. The DNA for the CDR3 is TGTGCCAGCAGGTGGAGAACCGGGGAGCTGTTTTTT. Translating gives CASRWRTGELFF.

This chain joins TRBV13 and TRBJ2-5; TRBD2 agrees at 9 bases. V trimming: 1 base; J trimming: 5 bases; junction bases outside the gene matches: 8. The CDR3 is made up of 16 amino acids. Germline V gene data show CDR1 as PRHDT and CDR2 as FYEKMQ (reference sequence). The CDR3 is CASSLEVAGVYETQYF. The CDR3 DNA reads TGTGCCAGCAGCTTAGAGGTAGCGGGAGTCTACGAGACCCAGTACTTC.

V and J are TRBV7-3 and TRBJ1-3, with a tentative D call TRBD1 (5 bases). Germline loops: CDR1 SGHTA, CDR2 FQGTGA. The CDR3 length is 16 residues. V lost 5 bases to trimming and J lost 5 bases, with 19 bases between them. CDR3 bases: TGTGCCAGCAGCCCGATATTTCTAGACAGCCGAAACACCATATATTTT. This codes for CASSPIFLDSRNTIYF.

The V call is TRBV25-1, the J call TRBJ2-3, with TRBD1 as a possible D gene (6 bases). The germline CDR1 and CDR2 sequences are MGHDK and SYGVNS. The V end lost 2 bases, the J end lost 5 bases, and 8 bases lay between the germline ends. The CDR3 covers 13 residues. The CDR3 here is CASSEGGRDTQYF. The DNA of the CDR3 is TGTGCCAGCAGTGAAGGGGGCAGAGATACGCAGTATTTT.

The rearrangement uses TRBV21-1 and TRBJ2-2; the table's D call, TRBD2, was not checked against the DNA. TRBV21-1 is a pseudogene segment. This CDR3 comprises 15 residues. In nucleotides, the CDR3 is TGTGCCAGCAGGAAGTGCGGGGCGAACACCGGGGAGCTGTTTTTT. Translating it yields CASRKCGANTGELFF.

V usage is TRBV19 and J usage is TRBJ2-5; TRBD1 is a possible D gene (5 bases). V lost 5 bases and J 5 bases, leaving 12 bases between the germline ends. CDR1 is LNHDA and CDR2 is SQIVND in the germline V gene (reference sequence). There are 13 residues in the CDR3. CDR3 sequence (DNA): TGTGCCAGTAGTCAGGGCTCGGCTGAGACCCAGTACTTC. Amino acids: CASSQGSAETQYF.

This chain joins TRBV6-4 and TRBJ2-3; the D gene is possibly TRBD2 (6 bases). This CDR3 contains 16 residues. CDR1 MRHNA and CDR2 SNTAGT come from the germline V gene. Trimming stripped 10 bases from V and 4 bases from J, with 24 bases between. CDR3 sequence reads: CAIYASNGGEADTQYF. Here the CDR3 DNA reads TGTGCCATCTACGCGAGCAACGGGGGAGAAGCAGATACGCAGTATTTT.

In its sample, this clone was seen a few times. Sequence at one end of the junction differs from germline and may be a read error. The genes are TRBV6-1 and TRBJ1-5; D remains ambiguous. This CDR3 has 11 residues. Germline loops: CDR1 MNHNS, CDR2 SASEGT. DNA for the CDR3: TGTGCCAGCAGGGGAGGTCAGTCCCAGCATTTT. Its protein product is CASRGGQSQHF.

This clone was counted only a few times. The V and J genes are TRBV11-2 and TRBJ2-7, with unresolved D. Trimming stripped 1 base from V and 3 bases from J, with 4 bases between. Germline V gives CDR1 SGHAT, CDR2 FQNNGV. This CDR3 region has 12 residues. This chain's CDR3 is CASSLVIYEQYF. The CDR3 DNA follows: TGTGCCAGCAGCTTAGTAATCTACGAGCAGTACTTC.

CDR3 sequence (DNA): TGTGCCAGCAGTCTGATGACGCCGACAGGTCGAACCTACAATGAGCAGTTCTTC. This translates into CASSLMTPTGRTYNEQFF. The rearrangement links TRBV27 to TRBJ2-1, with D maybe TRBD1 (6 bases). V lost 5 bases and J 2 bases, leaving 22 bases between the germline ends. Germline V CDR1 and CDR2: MNHEY, SMNVEV (reference sequence). CDR3 size: 18 residues.

This chain uses TRBV14 with TRBJ1-1; TRBD1 aligns across 7 bases. Germline V lookup: CDR1 SGHDN, CDR2 FVKESK. The CDR3 is 14 residues long. Trimming removed 5 bases from V and 0 bases from J; junction bases left unmatched: 3. CDR3 protein: CASSRGQMNTEAFF. The DNA for the CDR3 is TGTGCCAGCAGCAGGGGACAGATGAACACTGAAGCTTTCTTT. The full variable domain, completed using reference TRBV14 and TRBJ1-1, is EAGVTQFPSHSVIEKGQTVTLRCDPISGHDNLYWYRRVMGKEIKFLLHFVKESKQDESGMPNNRFLAERTGGTYSTLKVQPAELEDSGVYFCASSRGQMNTEAFFGQGTRLTVV.

This clone was seen a handful of times. V is TRBV2 and J is TRBJ2-6, with D maybe TRBD2 (6 bases). CDR3 size: 14 residues. Germline values: CDR1 SNHLY, CDR2 FYNNEI. V lost 4 bases and J 4 bases, leaving 8 bases between the germline ends. The CDR3 region is CASSGRGGANVLTF. In DNA, the CDR3 is TGTGCCAGCAGTGGGAGGGGAGGGGCCAACGTCCTGACTTTC.

This clone occurred a few times. The chain recombines TRBV6-4 with TRBJ1-1; 11 nucleotides agree with TRBD1. In germline, CDR1 is MRHNA, CDR2 SNTAGT. The CDR3 extends over 16 amino acids. Trimming removed 3 bases from V and 5 bases from J; junction bases left unmatched: 8. CDR3 nucleotide sequence: TGTGCCAGCAGTGATCGGACAGGGGGCGGTTGGACTGAAGCTTTCTTT. Protein sequence: CASSDRTGGGWTEAFF.

The chain is built from TRBV4-1 and TRBJ2-7; tentative D call: TRBD2 (6 bases). The CDR3 covers 15 residues. Trimming cost V 4 bases and J 4 bases, with 17 bases left between them. The germline gives CDR1 MGHRA, CDR2 YSYEKL. The CDR3 DNA sequence: TGCGCCAGCAGCCGTCAGACCGGAGGGCTGTACGAGCAGTACTTC. Residues: CASSRQTGGLYEQYF.

The sample holds a few counts of this clone. V gene TRBV6-5 combines with J gene TRBJ2-7, with D maybe TRBD2 (6 bases). Germline loops: CDR1 MNHEY, CDR2 SVGAGI. This CDR3 has 14 amino acids. With 5 bases removed from V and 5 bases from J, the gap between germline ends came to 16 bases. DNA of the CDR3: TGTGCCAGCAGTACACCGGGACTCAGAAACGAGCAGTACTTC. It encodes CASSTPGLRNEQYF.

CDR3 region: CASGLSPPGTGGVEQYF. The CDR3 bases are TGTGCTAGTGGTTTGTCCCCTCCCGGGACAGGGGGGGTCGAGCAGTACTTC. This chain uses TRBV12-5 with TRBJ2-7; TRBD1 matches at 11 bases. The CDR3 has 17 residues. The V gene's germline CDR1 is LGHNT and CDR2 FRNRAP. Trimming removed 2 bases from V and 6 bases from J; junction bases left unmatched: 12.